The 10 T cell receptor beta chains in this list originate from one sample, sequenced in a study of tumor and adjacent non-tumor tissue in lung cancer. The library came from three nested PCR rounds adapted from ARM-PCR protocols. TCRdb re-derived calls from the multiplex PCR reads in MiXCR, one entry per CDR3 protein. The table has 69,000 or so distinct CDR3 sequences, less than 80% seen once. No cell sorting was done before RNA was extracted from the tissue. Sequences were obtained from lung tumor tissue. These receptor sequences come from a man in his sixties with non-small cell lung cancer.

Worth noting for this clonotype: One end of the junction fails to match germline, which may point to a read error. This CDR3 is CSDAGTSGTSYERYF. The DNA of the CDR3 is TGCAGTGACGCCGGGACTAGCGGGACTTCCTACGAGCGGTACTTC. The V gene is TRBV20-1, the J gene TRBJ2-7; the match to TRBD2 covers 13 bases. There are 15 residues in the CDR3. Germline V gene sequence: CDR1 DFQATT, CDR2 SNEGSKA (reference sequence).

As to this clonotype: Sequence at one end of the junction differs from germline and may be a read error. The V call is TRBV5-5, the J call TRBJ2-2; D may match TRBD1 or TRBD2 (5 bases each). From germline, CDR1 is SGHKS and CDR2 YYEKEE (reference sequence). The CDR3 is made up of 15 amino acids. The chain's CDR3 is CASITGTVNTGELFF. The CDR3 coding sequence is TGTGCCAGCATCACCGGGACGGTAAACACAGGGGAGCTGTTTTTT.

Details on this clonotype: An end of the junction differs from the germline gene, which may be a read error. The CDR3 spells CAISETSGRRYGQYF. As DNA, the CDR3 is TGTGCTATCAGCGAAACTAGCGGGAGAAGGTACGGGCAGTACTTC. This chain uses TRBV10-3 with TRBJ2-7; 11 bases align to TRBD2. This CDR3 has 15 residues. CDR1 and CDR2 (germline): ENHRY, SYGVKD.

This clonotype has a single count. The genes are TRBV6-1 and TRBJ2-1; TRBD1 or TRBD2 may be the D gene (5 bases each). Germline lookup yields CDR1 MNHNS and CDR2 SASEGT. This CDR3 is built from 13 residues. The V end was cut by 10 bases, the J end by 1 base, with 11 bases between. DNA for the CDR3: TGTGCCATGTCGGGGCGGTCCTACAATGAGCAGTTCTTC. It specifies CAMSGRSYNEQFF.

This clonotype was recorded many times. This chain links TRBV6-1 with TRBJ2-7; 7 bases are a match to TRBD1. The CDR3 length is 14 residues. V lost 4 bases and J lost 3; bases outside the gene matches: 6. Germline V CDR1 and CDR2: MNHNS, SASEGT. The CDR3 protein is CASSGTGGYYEQYF. The CDR3 DNA sequence: TGTGCCAGCAGTGGGACAGGTGGATACTACGAGCAGTACTTC.

A note on this clonotype: It is likely a read error, because the conserved phenylalanine at the end of the CDR3 is missing. Because the CDR3's place on the DNA is in doubt, the DNA is left out and the CDR3 is given as listed by TCRdb. The chain joins TRBV5-4 to TRBJ2-7; the table gives TRBD1 as D, unverified against the DNA. The germline V gene has CDR1 SGHNT and CDR2 YYREEE (reference sequence). The CDR3 has 12 residues if both end residues are counted. CDR3 in amino acids: CASSLMAGQEYS.

For this clonotype: This CDR3 is missing its conserved last phenylalanine or tryptophan, likely due to a read error. The DNA is omitted, as the CDR3 cannot be located on it reliably, and the CDR3 follows TCRdb's listing. The V gene is TRBV20-1, the J gene TRBJ1-5. Germline V gene data show CDR1 as DFQATT and CDR2 as SNEGSKA (reference sequence). From its first to its last residue, the CDR3 has 13 amino acids. CDR3 in amino acids: CSVSRQDDQPPHL.

On this clonotype itself: Compared with germline, one end of the junction differs, possibly owing to a read error. The chain is built from TRBV11-3 and TRBJ2-1, with D possibly matching TRBD1 (6 bases). This CDR3 has 14 residues. The germline V gene has CDR1 SGHNT and CDR2 YENEEA. CDR3 sequence reads: CVSSLGGEGGGQFF. CDR3 nucleotides: TGTGTCAGCAGCCTCGGTGGCGAAGGGGGTGGGCAGTTCTTC.

This clonotype was recorded at least ten times. This may be a read error: a much more frequent sequence differs by one nucleotide. The chain uses TRBV20-1 and TRBJ2-3; D may be TRBD1 (5 bases). The V gene's germline CDR1 is DFQATT and CDR2 SNEGSKA (reference sequence). This CDR3 comprises 10 residues. CDR3 region: CSVLTDKQYF. As DNA, the CDR3 is TGCAGTGTGCTGACAGATAAGCAGTATTTT.

By proportion, this clonotype is medium-sized. J is TRBJ2-6 and V is TRBV6-1; D is ambiguous. Trimming removed 6 bases at V and 4 bases at J, with 10 bases between. Germline CDR1 and CDR2: MNHNS and SASEGT. This CDR3 is built from 14 residues. CDR3 residues: CASRPQAGANVLTF. CDR3 DNA: TGTGCCAGCAGACCCCAGGCGGGGGCCAACGTCCTGACTTTC.